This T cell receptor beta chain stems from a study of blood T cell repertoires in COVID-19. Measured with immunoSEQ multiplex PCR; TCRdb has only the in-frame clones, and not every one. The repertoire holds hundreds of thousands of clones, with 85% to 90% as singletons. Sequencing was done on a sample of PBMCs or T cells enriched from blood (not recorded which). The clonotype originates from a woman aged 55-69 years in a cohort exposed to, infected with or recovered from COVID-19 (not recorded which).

Here the CDR3 DNA reads TGTGCCAGCAGTTACTCGGTAGCGGGAGTAGGCAATGAGCAGTTCTTC. It yields the protein CASSYSVAGVGNEQFF. The chain joins TRBV6-2 or TRBV6-3 to TRBJ2-1; 9 bases line up with TRBD2. Germline assignment: CDR1 MNHEY and CDR2 SVGEGT. The CDR3 contains 16 residues. V gave up 0 bases and J gave up 6 bases; unmatched junction bases: 6.